In its sample, the clone carrying this TCR beta chain was seen a few times. The antigen is not known. The input for sorted-subset replicate PCRs was around 0.2 ug DNA, tens of thousands of T cell genomes. Clones were sequenced by immunoSEQ multiplex PCR, and TCRdb holds only the in-frame ones, with some missing. The data contain about 680,000 clones, about 80% of them singletons. Trimming removed 4 bases at V and 2 bases at J, with 5 bases between. CDR3 length: 12 amino acids. Per germline, CDR1 MGHDK and CDR2 SYGVNS. The donors were all Caucasian adults (living in Nashville, Tennessee). The data were obtained in a study of shared clonotypes between healthy human individuals. Study-wide results and limits: Among a handful of donors, roughly 5% of naive CD4 clonotypes were found in common. Only a few donors were included, so the genetic and exposure-history diversity represented was limited.

The sequenced sample consisted of memory CD4+ T cells sorted from blood. The subset denotes: CD45RA-negative fraction. This TCR was recovered from a woman aged 25 to 39 in good health. The chain recombines TRBV25-1 with TRBJ2-5; D not resolved. DNA of the CDR3: TGTGCCAGCAGTGGCCAGCAAGAGACCCAGTACTTC. Its protein is CASSGQQETQYF. The full variable domain, in which reference TRBV25-1 and TRBJ2-5 provide the parts outside the CDR3, is EADIYQTPRYLVIGTGKKITLECSQTMGHDKMYWYQQDPGMELHLIHYSYGVNSTEKGDLSSESTVSRIRTEHFPLTLESARPSHTSQYLCASSGQQETQYFGPGTRLLVL.